Described below is a single T cell receptor (beta chain) sequence and its context. As yet, its antigen is unknown. The sample is drawn from a study of cytomegalovirus exposure and HLA in healthy donors. Overall study context: Inside one of the first data releases sat 80 million to 95 million unique TCRs taken from HLA-typed donors. General study points: Association of a missense DCLRE1C variant with TCR beta V- and J-gene trimming was reported in a later analysis. An analysis was carried out later, and it reportedly showed fewer N-insertions in an Asian-associated ancestry cluster than the approximately 670-donor mean. Among the CMV-associated chains, a few were confirmed in vitro as specific for CMV antigens.

The PCR made use of 60 Vbeta and 13 Jbeta primers. Data came from immunoSEQ multiplex PCR; TCRdb stores just in-frame clones and leaves some out. The sample shows 150,000 to 200,000 clones, under 85% of them seen only once. This CDR3 contains 14 residues. The germline V gene encodes CDR1 SGHTA and CDR2 FQGNSA. The chain combines TRBV7-2 with TRBJ2-5, with a weak D call TRBD1 (5 bases). The J call may be wrong; the DNA end is better matched by TRBJ2-7. The receptor's source is a woman aged 18-29 years in good health and CMV-seropositive. The specimen sequenced was PBMCs. CDR3 amino acids: CASSLRTLSYEQYF. The CDR3 DNA is TGTGCCAGCAGCTTAAGGACACTCTCCTACGAGCAGTACTTC.